The subject of this entry is one TCR beta chain. Its antigen is not known. The data belong to a study of T-cell reconstitution after alpha-beta-depleted transplantation in children. Notes on the study in general: Where some patients showed high TCRbeta diversity at day 60, it came from recipient T cells and thymic progenitors that had survived. Newly produced T cells mostly provided counts and TCRbeta diversity after one year, as hyperexpanded clones declined.

CDR1 and CDR2 (germline): WNHNN, SYGVQD (reference sequence). The length of the CDR3 is 15 residues. The V gene lost 0 bases and the J gene lost 1 base, with 9 bases spanning the gap. Preparing the TCRbeta library involved the use of unique molecular identifiers. TCRdb fed the PCR reads into MiXCR, producing one record per CDR3 protein. Of about 220,000 distinct CDR3 sequences in the sample, under 20% are singletons; the top ten hold around 45%. The gene calls are TRBV10-1 and TRBJ2-5; D uncertain. Sample: PBMCs, mostly from graft donor cells, taken 360 days after TCRalphabeta/CD19-depleted stem cell transplant. This clonotype originated in a male patient between 2 and 9 years old who had a stem cell transplant for acute lymphoblastic leukemia, so the T cells may come from the graft donor. CDR3 sequence: CASSESIETQETQYF. In DNA, the CDR3 is TGCGCCAGCAGTGAGTCGATAGAGACCCAAGAGACCCAGTACTTC.